Below are 9 T cell receptor beta chains sequenced from a single sample in a study of T cell responses to AZD1222 COVID-19 vaccine. Produced via immunoSEQ multiplex PCR; TCRdb's table is partial and in-frame only. This sample has around 150,000 clones, with more than 85% found just once. The input for sequencing was peripheral blood, taken 28 days after the second AZD1222 dose. These receptors originate from an adult who received the AZD1222 COVID-19 vaccine.

The V gene is TRBV30, the J gene TRBJ1-1; D may be TRBD1 (6 bases). Trimming left V 4 bases short and J 11 bases short, with 17 bases between. Germline CDR1 and CDR2: GTSNPN and SVGIG (reference sequence). The CDR3 sequence is 12 residues long. CDR3 amino acids: CAWKFGQGRAFF. The CDR3 DNA reads TGTGCCTGGAAATTCGGGCAGGGGCGGGCTTTCTTT.

This CDR3 reads CASSRTGGKAEAFF. The CDR3 bases are TGTGCCAGTAGTAGGACAGGGGGAAAGGCTGAAGCTTTCTTT. This chain connects TRBV19 to TRBJ1-1; 10 nucleotides agree with TRBD1. The V and J ends lost 4 bases and 6 bases, in that order; junction bases with no gene match: 5. Germline V lookup: CDR1 LNHDA, CDR2 SQIVND (reference sequence). CDR3 length equals 14 residues.

The chain links TRBV9 to TRBJ2-1; D might be TRBD2 (7 bases). The CDR3 contains 15 residues. Germline V CDR1 and CDR2: SGDLS, YYNGEE. The V end was cut by 4 bases, the J end by 4 bases, with 15 bases between. In DNA, the CDR3 is TGTGCCAGCAGCCACGGAGGGAGGGGGTACAATGAGCAGTTCTTC. As protein: CASSHGGRGYNEQFF.

This clone was observed once. This chain links TRBV24-1 with TRBJ2-2; 7 nucleotides align to TRBD2. The germline CDR1 and CDR2 sequences are KGHDR and SFDVKD. The J segment lost 3 bases and the V segment lost 3 bases, leaving 3 bases of the junction unmatched. The CDR3 is 15 residues long. CDR3 in amino acids: CATSDRTRYTGELFF. The CDR3 DNA reads as TGTGCCACCAGTGATCGGACTAGATACACCGGGGAGCTGTTTTTT.

This chain joins TRBV7-8 and TRBJ2-5, with D perhaps being TRBD1 or TRBD2 (6 bases each). CDR1 is SGHVS, CDR2 FQNEAQ, per germline. V was pared by 4 bases and J by 7 bases, with 16 bases between. The CDR3 loop spans 14 amino acids. The CDR3 here is CASSSRGGLGTQYF. For the CDR3, the DNA is TGTGCCAGCAGCTCCCGAGGGGGACTGGGGACCCAGTACTTC.

The CDR3 DNA sequence: TGTGCCACCAGTGATGCCTATGACGCAGATACGCAGTATTTT. Amino acid sequence: CATSDAYDADTQYF. The rearrangement joins TRBV24-1 to TRBJ2-3; D is unresolved. The V end lost 3 bases, the J end lost 4 bases, and 10 bases lay between the germline ends. Germline V CDR1 and CDR2: KGHDR, SFDVKD. CDR3 length: 14 residues.

This chain connects TRBV4-3 to TRBJ2-2; D is possibly TRBD2 (6 bases). This CDR3 spans 16 amino acids. V gave up 1 base and J gave up 4 bases, with 13 bases separating them. Germline CDR1 and CDR2: LGHNA and YSLEER. CDR3 bases: TGCGCCAGCAGCCAAGGTCCCCAGGGAGGCACCGGGGAGCTGTTTTTT. Protein product: CASSQGPQGGTGELFF.

V usage is TRBV18 and J usage is TRBJ1-2, with no clear D. The CDR3 extends over 13 amino acids. The germline CDR1 and CDR2 sequences are KGHSH and LQKENI. Trimming cost V 4 bases and J 3 bases, with 9 bases left between them. CDR3 bases: TGTGCCAGCTCACTGGGTCGAGACTATGGCTACACCTTC. Translating gives CASSLGRDYGYTF.

J is TRBJ1-3 and V is TRBV3-1 (or the pseudogene TRBV3-2); D perhaps matches TRBD1 (6 bases). The length of the CDR3 is 15 residues. Trimming took 5 bases from V and 2 from J, leaving 13 bases between them. Germline loops: CDR1 LGHDT, CDR2 YNNKEL (reference sequence). DNA for the CDR3: TGTGCCAGCAGCTACCCCTACAGGGCTGGAAACACCATATATTTT. Translating gives CASSYPYRAGNTIYF.